The entry below describes one T cell receptor beta chain. The libraries were made with immunoSEQ v3. Only in-frame clones appear in the TCRdb table, and some are missing; sequencing was by immunoSEQ multiplex PCR. The data contain some 16,000 clones, 65% to 75% of them singletons. These data belong to a study of TIL therapy for anti-PD-1-resistant metastatic lung cancer. Specified time point: pre-treatment sample, taken before nivolumab and TIL therapy. Sequencing used blood, obtained at baseline. This sequence was found in a person between 30 and 80 years old with non-small cell lung cancer.

The CDR3 DNA sequence: TGTGCCAGCACCTCAGGGGAGCTAGCGGGCTACCGAACCTACGAGCAGTACTTC. Protein sequence: CASTSGELAGYRTYEQYF. The gene calls are TRBV7-2 and TRBJ2-7; 8 nucleotides align to TRBD2. CDR3 length: 18 residues. After removal of 7 bases from V and 2 bases from J, the junction contained 19 bases not matched to a gene. The germline V gene has CDR1 SGHTA and CDR2 FQGNSA. Using reference TRBV7-2 and TRBJ2-7 for the parts outside the CDR3, the full variable domain is GAGVSQSPSNKVTEKGKDVELRCDPISGHTALYWYRQSLGQGLEFLIYFQGNSAPDKSGLPSDRFSAERTGGSVSTLTIQRTQQEDSAVYLCASTSGELAGYRTYEQYFGPGTRLTVT.